This T cell receptor (beta chain) was documented in a study of CD8+ T cells in alopecia areata. Overall study: Patients received oral tofacitinib, 5 to 10 mg twice daily, for moderate-to-severe alopecia areata. Using the percentage of affected scalp area, treated patients' severity was scored.

The CDR3 length is 14 residues. CDR1 and CDR2 from the germline V gene are SQVTM and ANQGSEA. The trim removed 5 bases at V and 4 bases at J, leaving 8 bases unmatched. Treatment given: oral pan-JAK inhibitor, 5-10 mg twice daily. Isolated RNA was reverse transcribed into cDNA used as the sequencing template. Some clones are missing from TCRdb's copy, which holds only in-frame ones; the method was immunoSEQ multiplex PCR. Of more than 200,000 clones in the sample, 66% are singletons; the top ten hold 1% to 1.5%. Study-wide findings and caveats: Tofacitinib did not eliminate many expanded lesional clones from scalp or blood. The study found higher clonality in lesional than normal scalp, especially in alopecia totalis/universalis.

This clone was counted a few times. Its antigen is as yet unknown. The TCR comes from a human donor with alopecia areata. The chain is built from TRBV29-1 and TRBJ2-1, with TRBD2 matching 7 bases. The material sequenced was CD4+ T cells sorted from blood, taken around week 46, from a patient treated with tofacitinib. DNA of the CDR3: TGCAGCGTTTCCGGGGGGAACTCTTACAATGAGCAGTTCTTC. Translation gives CSVSGGNSYNEQFF.